The sequence of this T cell receptor beta chain was determined in a study of shared clonotypes between healthy human individuals (dated by TCRdb to the early 2020s). In the study overall: The cohort comprised a couple of women and a few men aged 18 to 49 years. Different laboratories and diverse techniques were used to prepare libraries and sequence TCR repertoires, to increase sequencing depth and limit assay-specific biases. Per donor, three plates each were used for CD4 naive and CD4 memory, two for CD8 naive, and one for CD8 memory. Each donor's leukapheresis produced roughly between about 0.8 and 10 billion PBMCs. The study deeply sequenced blood TCR repertoires of about 5 healthy adults to estimate repertoire size and the extent of clonotype sharing between individuals.

Paper-wide results and their limitations: Sharing across a few donors was observed for roughly 5.4% of naive CD4, less than 4% of naive CD8, 2.3% of memory CD4, and less than 0.45% of memory CD8 clonotypes. The small number of donors limited the genetic and exposure-history diversity represented. Based on pairwise subsampling, the degree of clonotype sharing among donors was expected to be affected by sequencing depth. Compared with non-shared clonotypes, the clonotypes found in all four sorted-subset donors had higher generation probabilities. Sampling was limited to blood, and TCR repertoires in tissue likely differ from TCR repertoires in blood. Incomplete sequencing was indicated by rarefaction of sorted-subset datasets, despite the large sequencing depth. Naive subsets generally had larger estimated clonotype richness than memory subsets did.

This clone was recorded once. The target of this receptor is not known. The input lacks base qualities; no much larger clone sits a single base away. The sample has other DNA sequences that encode this CDR3 too. Donors were healthy HIV-negative adults with no recently reported acute infections or vaccinations. Only Caucasian adults living in Nashville, Tennessee, USA were represented among the donors. Magnetic negative selection was used to enrich CD4+ T cells, after which naive cells were positively selected on CD45RA and the negative fraction became the memory subset. Blood was collected by leukapheresis, and PBMCs were isolated by Ficoll-Histopaque density gradient centrifugation and then cryopreserved in liquid nitrogen vapor phase. Purity and quantity of every magnetically sorted T cell population were checked by analytical flow cytometry. Each sorted fraction had its genomic DNA isolated and then quantified by UV absorbance on a Nanodrop 2000c.

TCR CDR3 regions were amplified from genomic DNA by multiplex PCR using the deep immunoSEQ assay. Genomic DNA extracted from each cell subset was distributed evenly over all wells of several immunoSEQ 96-well plates, and each plate served as one replicate. Each replicate PCR for sorted subsets received around 200 ng genomic DNA, equal to tens of thousands of T cell genomes. Purified libraries were quantified with a Qubit 3.0 fluorometer, sized on a Bioanalyzer 2100, and re-quantified with the KAPA Library Quantification kit. A separate single-read 150-cycle Illumina NextSeq 550 flow cell was used to sequence each immunoSEQ 96-well plate. On the study's bioinformatics: Because the immunoSEQ output included only junctional sequences and no quality scores, the filtering could not be the same as the filtering used for full-length reads. To assign V/J genes and CDR3, sequences were annotated using PyIR, a Python wrapper for IgBLAST v1.9, with IMGT germline references. Any read was removed if the V/J assignment was weak (E-value above 1e-6), the CDR3 was missing, or the read contained stop codons, out-of-frame junctions, or ambiguous translated residues. V3J clonotypes were defined by identical inferred V gene, J gene, and CDR3 amino acid sequence. Percentage overlap between repertoires was computed as shared unique clonotypes divided by the size of the smaller repertoire. RTK rarefaction, the Chao1 estimator, and Recon v2.1 estimates of unobserved clonotypes were used to assess repertoire richness. OLGA was used to compute generation probabilities for all TCRbeta clonotypes that the gDNA method yielded from four donors. Imported from immuneACCESS, the table was reduced by TCRdb to in-frame sequences with V and J called. These copies leave out some clones; in studies compared against another copy, an unresolved V gene accounts for under half, and the cause of the remainder is not known. V, J and clone size are taken as reported in that table, and D and trimming were inferred from the DNA itself. In this sample the table shows about 1.5 million clones, 98% of which occur a single time. Roughly 0.4% of the sample comes from the top ten.

The germline V gene (reference sequence) gives CDR1 as DFQATT and CDR2 as SNEGSKA. Between the V and J ends, shortened by 1 base and 7 bases respectively, the junction contains 5 bases. The CDR3 spans 11 residues, from the cysteine through the phenylalanine. CDR3 DNA is the only sequence kept; it has 33 bases, read in frame from the first base. The rearranged segments are TRBV20-1 and TRBJ2-1; the D gene is not confidently resolved. The specimen was naive CD4+ T cells sorted from blood. The sample's cell subset or site label is to be understood as: CD45RA+ positively selected. This receptor was obtained from a young man in good health. The DNA reads TGCAGTGCTAGAGGTTTAAATGAGCAGTTCTTC. Its protein product is CSARGLNEQFF.